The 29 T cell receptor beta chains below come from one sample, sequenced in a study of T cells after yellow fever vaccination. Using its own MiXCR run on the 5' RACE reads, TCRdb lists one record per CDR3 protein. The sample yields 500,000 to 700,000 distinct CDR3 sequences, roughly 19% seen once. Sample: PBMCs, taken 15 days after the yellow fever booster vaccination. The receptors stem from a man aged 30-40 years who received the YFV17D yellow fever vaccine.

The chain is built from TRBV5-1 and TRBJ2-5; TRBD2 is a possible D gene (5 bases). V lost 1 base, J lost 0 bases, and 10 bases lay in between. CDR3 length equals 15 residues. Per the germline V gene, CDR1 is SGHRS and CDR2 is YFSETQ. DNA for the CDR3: TGCGCCAGCAGCTTGCTTCGGGGAGACCAAGAGACCCAGTACTTC. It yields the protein CASSLLRGDQETQYF.

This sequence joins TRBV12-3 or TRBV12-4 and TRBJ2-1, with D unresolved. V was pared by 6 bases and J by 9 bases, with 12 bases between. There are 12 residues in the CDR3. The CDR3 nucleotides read TGTGCCAGCAGCTCAAATAGAGGTGAGCAGTTCTTC. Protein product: CASSSNRGEQFF.

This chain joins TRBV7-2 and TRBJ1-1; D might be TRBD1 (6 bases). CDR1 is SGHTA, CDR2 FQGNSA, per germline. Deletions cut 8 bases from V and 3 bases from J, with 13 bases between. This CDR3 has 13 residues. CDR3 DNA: TGTGCCAGCTCCTGGGGGGGCGACACTGAAGCTTTCTTT. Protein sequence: CASSWGGDTEAFF.

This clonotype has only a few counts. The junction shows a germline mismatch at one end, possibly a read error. The CDR3 DNA reads as TGCAGTGCTAGAGCTGGGACTAGCGGACCCTACGGGCAGTACTTC. Translated, it gives CSARAGTSGPYGQYF. The chain couples TRBV20-1 to TRBJ2-7; 11 bases line up with TRBD2. CDR1 is DFQATT, CDR2 SNEGSKA, per germline (reference sequence). The CDR3 contains 15 residues.

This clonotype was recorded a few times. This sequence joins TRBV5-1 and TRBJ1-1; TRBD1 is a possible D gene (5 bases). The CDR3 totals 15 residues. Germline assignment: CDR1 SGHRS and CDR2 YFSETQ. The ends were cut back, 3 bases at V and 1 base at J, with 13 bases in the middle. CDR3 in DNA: TGCGCCAGCAGCTCCTTGATTGGACAGAACACTGAAGCTTTCTTT. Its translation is CASSSLIGQNTEAFF.

The CDR3 sequence: CSSSGAGVDEQFF. DNA for the CDR3: TGCAGCTCCTCGGGAGCGGGAGTGGATGAGCAGTTCTTC. V is TRBV29-1 and J is TRBJ2-1, with 8 bases that match TRBD2. This CDR3 is 13 amino acids long. Germline V CDR1 and CDR2: SQVTM, ANQGSEA. Losses at the gene ends were 8 bases for V and 8 bases for J; bases not matched to a gene: 11.

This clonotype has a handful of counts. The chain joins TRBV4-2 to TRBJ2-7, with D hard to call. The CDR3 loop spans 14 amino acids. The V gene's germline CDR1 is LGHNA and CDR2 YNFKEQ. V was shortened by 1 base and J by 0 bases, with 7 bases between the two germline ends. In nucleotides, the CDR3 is TGTGCCAGCAGCCAAGTGGAAGCCTCCTACGAGCAGTACTTC. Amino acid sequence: CASSQVEASYEQYF.

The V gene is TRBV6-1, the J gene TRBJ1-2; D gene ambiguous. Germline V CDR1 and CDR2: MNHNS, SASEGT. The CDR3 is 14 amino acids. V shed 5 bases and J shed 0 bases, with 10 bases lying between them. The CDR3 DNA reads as TGTGCCAGCAGTCAGGACTATACTAACTATGGCTACACCTTC. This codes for CASSQDYTNYGYTF.

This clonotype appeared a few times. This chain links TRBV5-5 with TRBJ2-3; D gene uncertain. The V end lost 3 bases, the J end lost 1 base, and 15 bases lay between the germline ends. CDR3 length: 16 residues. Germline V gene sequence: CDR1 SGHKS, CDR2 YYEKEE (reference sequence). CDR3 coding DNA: TGTGCCAGCAGCTGGCGAAGCGTGGTCCGCACAGATACGCAGTATTTT. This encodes CASSWRSVVRTDTQYF. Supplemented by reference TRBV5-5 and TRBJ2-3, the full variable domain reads DAGVTQSPTHLIKTRGQQVTLRCSPISGHKSVSWYQQVLGQGPQFIFQYYEKEERGRGNFPDRFSARQFPNYSSELNVNALLLGDSALYLCASSWRSVVRTDTQYFGPGTRLTVL.

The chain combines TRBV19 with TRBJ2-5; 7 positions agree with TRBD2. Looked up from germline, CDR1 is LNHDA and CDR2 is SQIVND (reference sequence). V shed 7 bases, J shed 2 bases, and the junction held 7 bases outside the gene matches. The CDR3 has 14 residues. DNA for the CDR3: TGTGCCAGTACCCCCACGGGAGGTCAAGAGACCCAGTACTTC. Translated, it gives CASTPTGGQETQYF.

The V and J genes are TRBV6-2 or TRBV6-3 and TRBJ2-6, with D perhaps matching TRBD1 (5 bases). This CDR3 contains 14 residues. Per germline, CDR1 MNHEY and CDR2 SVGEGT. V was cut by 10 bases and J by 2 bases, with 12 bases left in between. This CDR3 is CATKTAPGANVLTF. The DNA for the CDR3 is TGTGCCACTAAGACAGCACCTGGGGCCAACGTCCTGACTTTC.

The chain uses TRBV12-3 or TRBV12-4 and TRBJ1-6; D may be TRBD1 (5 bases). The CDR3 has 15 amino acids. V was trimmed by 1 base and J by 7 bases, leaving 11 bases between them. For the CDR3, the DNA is TGTGCCAGCAGTTTAGACGGCAGGGAAAATTCACCCCTCCACTTT. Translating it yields CASSLDGRENSPLHF.

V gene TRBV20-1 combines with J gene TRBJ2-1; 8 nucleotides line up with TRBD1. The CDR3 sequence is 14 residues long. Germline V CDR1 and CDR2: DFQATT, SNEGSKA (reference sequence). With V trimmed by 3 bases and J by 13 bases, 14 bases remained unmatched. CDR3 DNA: TGCAGTGCTAGGCTTTTGCTTGAGACAGGGGATCAGTTCTTC. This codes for CSARLLLETGDQFF.

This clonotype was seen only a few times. The CDR3 DNA follows: TGCAGTGCTAACCCCGGAGGAGTCTACAATGAGCAGTTCTTC. Protein sequence: CSANPGGVYNEQFF. The V gene is TRBV20-1, the J gene TRBJ2-1; the D gene is possibly TRBD2 (5 bases). The CDR3 consists of 14 residues. V lost 4 bases to trimming and J lost 3 bases, with 13 bases between them. Germline-derived CDR1 and CDR2 are DFQATT and SNEGSKA (reference sequence).

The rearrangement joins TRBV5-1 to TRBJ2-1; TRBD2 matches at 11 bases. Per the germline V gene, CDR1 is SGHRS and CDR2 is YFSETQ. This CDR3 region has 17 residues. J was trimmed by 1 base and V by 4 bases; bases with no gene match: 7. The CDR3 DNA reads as TGCGCCAGCAGCACAGGTCTAGCGGGAGGATCCTACAATGAGCAGTTCTTC. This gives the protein CASSTGLAGGSYNEQFF.

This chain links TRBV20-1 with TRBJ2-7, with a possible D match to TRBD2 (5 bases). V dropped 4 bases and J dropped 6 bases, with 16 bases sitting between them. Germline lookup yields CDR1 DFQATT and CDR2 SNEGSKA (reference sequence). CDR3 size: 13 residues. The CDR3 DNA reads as TGCAGTGCTAACCCCACCCGGGGTGGCGAGCAGTACTTC. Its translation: CSANPTRGGEQYF.

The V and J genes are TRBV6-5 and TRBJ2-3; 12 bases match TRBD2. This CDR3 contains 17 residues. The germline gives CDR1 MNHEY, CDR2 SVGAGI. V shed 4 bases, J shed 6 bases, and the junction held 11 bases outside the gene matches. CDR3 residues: CASSSTWTSGDVDTQYF. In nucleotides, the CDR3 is TGTGCCAGCAGTTCTACCTGGACTAGCGGGGACGTGGATACGCAGTATTTT.

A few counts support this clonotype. The CDR3 region is CASSWLEDGNTIYF. The CDR3 bases are TGTGCCAGCAGTTGGCTTGAAGATGGAAACACCATATATTTT. The chain couples TRBV28 to TRBJ1-3; unclear D gene. Germline V CDR1 and CDR2: MDHEN, SYDVKM. The CDR3 is 14 residues long. V lost 4 bases to trimming and J lost 3 bases, with 10 bases between them.

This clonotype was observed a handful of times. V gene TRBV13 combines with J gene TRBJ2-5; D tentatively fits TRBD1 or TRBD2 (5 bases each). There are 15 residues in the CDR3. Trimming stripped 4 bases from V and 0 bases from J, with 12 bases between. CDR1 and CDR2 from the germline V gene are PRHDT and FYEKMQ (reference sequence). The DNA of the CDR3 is TGTGCCAGCAGCTCGCTTGGGGGAGACCAAGAGACCCAGTACTTC. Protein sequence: CASSSLGGDQETQYF. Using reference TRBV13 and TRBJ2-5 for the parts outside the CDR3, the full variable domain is AAGVIQSPRHLIKEKRETATLKCYPIPRHDTVYWYQQGPGQDPQFLISFYEKMQSDKGSIPDRFSAQQFSDYHSELNMSSLELGDSALYFCASSSLGGDQETQYFGPGTRLLVL.

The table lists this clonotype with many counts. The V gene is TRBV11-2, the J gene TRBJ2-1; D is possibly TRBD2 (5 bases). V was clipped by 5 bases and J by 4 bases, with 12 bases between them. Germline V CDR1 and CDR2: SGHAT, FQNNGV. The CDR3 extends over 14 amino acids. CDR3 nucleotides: TGTGCCAGCAGCCGAATTCCGGGATACAATGAGCAGTTCTTC. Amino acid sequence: CASSRIPGYNEQFF. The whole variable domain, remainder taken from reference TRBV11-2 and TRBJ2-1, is EAGVAQSPRYKIIEKRQSVAFWCNPISGHATLYWYQQILGQGPKLLIQFQNNGVVDDSQLPKDRFSAERLKGVDSTLKIQPAKLEDSAVYLCASSRIPGYNEQFFGPGTRLTVL.

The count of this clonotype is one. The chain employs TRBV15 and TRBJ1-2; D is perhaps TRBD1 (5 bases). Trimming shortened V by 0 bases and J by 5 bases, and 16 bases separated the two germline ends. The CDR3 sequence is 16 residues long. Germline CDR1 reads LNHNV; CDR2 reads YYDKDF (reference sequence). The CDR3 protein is CATSRDQGARGYGYTF. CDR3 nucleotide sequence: TGTGCCACCAGCAGAGATCAGGGCGCCCGCGGGTATGGCTACACCTTC.

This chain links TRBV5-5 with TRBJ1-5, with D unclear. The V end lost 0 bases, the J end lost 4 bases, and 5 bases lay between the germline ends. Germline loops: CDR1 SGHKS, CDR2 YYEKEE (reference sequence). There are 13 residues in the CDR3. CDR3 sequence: CASSLETNQPQHF. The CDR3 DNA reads TGTGCCAGCAGCTTGGAAACAAATCAGCCCCAGCATTTT. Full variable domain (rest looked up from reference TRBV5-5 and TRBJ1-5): DAGVTQSPTHLIKTRGQQVTLRCSPISGHKSVSWYQQVLGQGPQFIFQYYEKEERGRGNFPDRFSARQFPNYSSELNVNALLLGDSALYLCASSLETNQPQHFGDGTRLSIL.

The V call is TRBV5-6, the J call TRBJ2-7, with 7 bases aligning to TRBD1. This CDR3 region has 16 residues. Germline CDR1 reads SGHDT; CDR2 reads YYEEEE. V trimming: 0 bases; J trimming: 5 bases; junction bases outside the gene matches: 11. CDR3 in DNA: TGTGCCAGCAGCTTGGGCCCGACAGGGACACCCCACGAGCAGTACTTC. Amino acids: CASSLGPTGTPHEQYF.

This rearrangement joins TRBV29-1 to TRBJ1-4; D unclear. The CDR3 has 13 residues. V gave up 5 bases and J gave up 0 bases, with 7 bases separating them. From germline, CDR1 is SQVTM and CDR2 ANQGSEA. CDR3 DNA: TGCAGCGTTCGCGCGGCAACTAATGAAAAACTGTTTTTT. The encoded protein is CSVRAATNEKLFF.

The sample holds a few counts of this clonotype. The CDR3 sequence is CSATSGSGEQYF. Here the CDR3 DNA reads TGCAGTGCCACTAGCGGGAGTGGCGAGCAGTACTTC. The rearrangement joins TRBV20-1 to TRBJ2-7; 11 bases agree with TRBD2. Germline V gives CDR1 DFQATT, CDR2 SNEGSKA (reference sequence). The CDR3 spans 12 residues. Losses at the gene ends were 6 bases for V and 6 bases for J; bases not matched to a gene: 4.

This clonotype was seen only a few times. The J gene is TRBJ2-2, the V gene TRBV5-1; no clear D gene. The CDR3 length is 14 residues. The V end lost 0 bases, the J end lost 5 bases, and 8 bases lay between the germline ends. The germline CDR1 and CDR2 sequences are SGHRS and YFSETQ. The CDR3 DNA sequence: TGCGCCAGCAGCTTGGGGTCGGAGACCGGGGAGCTGTTTTTT. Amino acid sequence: CASSLGSETGELFF.

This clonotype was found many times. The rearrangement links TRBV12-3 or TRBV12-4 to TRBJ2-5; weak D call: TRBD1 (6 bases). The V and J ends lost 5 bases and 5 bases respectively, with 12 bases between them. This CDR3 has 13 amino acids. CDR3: CASSPGQRETQYF. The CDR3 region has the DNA TGTGCCAGCAGTCCAGGACAGCGGGAGACCCAGTACTTC.

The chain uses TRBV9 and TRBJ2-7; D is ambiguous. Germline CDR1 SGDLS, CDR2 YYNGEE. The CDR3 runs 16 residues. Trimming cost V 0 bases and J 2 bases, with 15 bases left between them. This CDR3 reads CASSVGTAQNPYEQYF. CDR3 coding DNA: TGTGCCAGCAGCGTAGGGACGGCTCAAAATCCCTACGAGCAGTACTTC.

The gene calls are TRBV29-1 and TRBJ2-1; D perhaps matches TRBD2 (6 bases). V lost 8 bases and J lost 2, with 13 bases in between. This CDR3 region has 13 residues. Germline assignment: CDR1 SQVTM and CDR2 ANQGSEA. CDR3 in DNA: TGCAGCAAGGTGGGAGGAACCTACAATGAGCAGTTCTTC. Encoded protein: CSKVGGTYNEQFF.